This TCR beta chain was sequenced during a study of control samples from healthy donors and cancer patients. Per the germline V gene, CDR1 is SGHAT and CDR2 is FQNNGV. V was pared by 4 bases and J by 0 bases, with 4 bases between. This CDR3 region has 13 residues. The sample holds a few counts of this clone. Produced via immunoSEQ multiplex PCR; TCRdb's table is partial and in-frame only. The table shows about 140,000 clones, with about nine tenths occurring only once. The source material was blood. This receptor was taken from a woman in her 30s in good health. This chain uses TRBV11-2 with TRBJ1-3; unclear D gene. CDR3 loop: CASSSPSGNTIYF. CDR3 DNA sequence: TGTGCCAGCAGCTCGCCCTCTGGAAACACCATATATTTT.